This T cell receptor beta chain was recorded in a study of T cell repertoires in cytomegalovirus infection (dated by TCRdb to the late 2010s). General notes on the study: The peptide stimulations were aimed at well-studied HLA-B-restricted epitopes as well as recently identified HLA-C-restricted CMV epitopes, whose presentation resists viral immunomodulation. Donor HLA type was relevant to the analysis, because carriage of CMV infection together with the matching HLA type was indicated by public TCR beta signatures.

General study outcomes and caveats: The ex vivo response was dominated by HLA-C-restricted CMV-specific TCR beta clonotypes, which also provided the single most frequent clonotype in two of eight donors. Cumulative frequency of public TCR beta family members discriminated carriers of CMV infection plus the relevant HLA type in this cohort and an independent approximately 400-donor cohort.

The treatment or condition label of this sample denotes: in vitro stimulation with specific CMV peptide epitopes to enrich CMV-specific T cells. The germline V gene gives CDR1 as LGHNT and CDR2 as FRNRAP. From its first to its last residue, the CDR3 has 9 amino acids. The sequencer listed for this sample is Illumina HiSeq 1500. TCRdb reprocessed the public reads (quality trimming at Q25 with fastp, clone calling with MiXCR) and kept in-frame beta chains. CDR3 protein duplicates are merged, each entry listing the most common genes and DNA. The sample records hundreds of thousands of distinct CDR3 sequences, less than 35% of which are singletons. More than 12% of the sample belongs to the ten largest clones. This clonotype appeared a few times. No antigen is known for it. The conserved closing phenylalanine or tryptophan is absent in this CDR3, likely reflecting a read error. The DNA is omitted, as the CDR3 cannot be located on it reliably, and the CDR3 follows TCRdb's listing.

The rearranged chain carries TRBV12-5 and TRBJ2-1. The source was cultured CD8+ T cells from PBMCs, collected from culture after CMV antigen stimulation. The clonotype originates from a human donor in good health (CMV status not recorded). Some clones in this sample may be carry-over from other donors' samples. The CDR3 reads as follows: CASGLPPQA.